The 8 T cell receptor beta chains presented below share a single source sample, sequenced in a study of blood T cell repertoires in COVID-19. Here immunoSEQ multiplex PCR was the method, and the copy in TCRdb shows in-frame clones only, minus some. Of about 320,000 clones listed, 70% to 90% are singletons. The sequencing sample was made of peripheral blood. Receptors originate from a human donor in a cohort sampled during active COVID-19.

The CDR3: CASSTRDRHYEQYF. CDR3 sequence (DNA): TGTGCCAGCAGTACCCGGGACAGACACTACGAGCAGTACTTC. This chain uses TRBV6-5 with TRBJ2-7; 7 nucleotides line up with TRBD1. The CDR3 extends over 14 amino acids. Germline V gene sequence: CDR1 MNHEY, CDR2 SVGAGI. V was pared by 5 bases and J by 3 bases, with 7 bases of the junction left unmatched.

The chain joins TRBV7-8 to TRBJ1-1, with TRBD1 as a possible D gene (6 bases). The germline gives CDR1 SGHVS, CDR2 FQNEAQ. The V gene lost 3 bases and the J gene lost 4 bases, with 15 bases spanning the gap. The CDR3 extends over 15 amino acids. In DNA form, the CDR3 reads TGTGCCAGCAGCTTGGCAATCCAGGGGCCCACTGAAGCTTTCTTT. It encodes CASSLAIQGPTEAFF.

The sample holds a few counts of this clone. The chain uses TRBV3-1 (or the pseudogene TRBV3-2) and TRBJ2-7; 7 bases agree with TRBD1. The germline V gene has CDR1 LGHDT and CDR2 YNNKEL (reference sequence). The CDR3 is 14 amino acids. The V gene end was trimmed by 4 bases and the J gene end by 6 bases; junction bases not matched to a gene: 9. The CDR3 sequence: CASSPSTGTREQYF. In DNA, the CDR3 is TGTGCCAGCAGCCCTTCGACAGGGACGCGCGAGCAGTACTTC.

This sequence joins TRBV6-5 and TRBJ2-7, with TRBD1 matching 9 bases. This CDR3 region has 14 residues. The germline CDR1 and CDR2 sequences are MNHEY and SVGAGI. V was pared by 6 bases and J by 6 bases, with 9 bases of the junction left unmatched. The CDR3 reads CASSIPGQGREQYF. CDR3 DNA sequence: TGTGCCAGCAGCATACCGGGACAGGGACGCGAGCAGTACTTC.

The chain employs TRBV24-1 and TRBJ2-7; D is unresolved. The CDR3 contains 14 residues. Trimming took 3 bases from V and 1 from J, leaving 9 bases between them. CDR1 KGHDR and CDR2 SFDVKD come from the germline V gene. CDR3 bases: TGTGCCACCAGTGATGCTGGGCCATCCTACGAGCAGTACTTC. Protein product: CATSDAGPSYEQYF.

This sequence joins TRBV5-4 and TRBJ2-7; maybe TRBD1 (6 bases). The CDR3 is 13 residues long. V was shortened by 0 bases and J by 5 bases, with 9 bases between the two germline ends. From germline, CDR1 is SGHNT and CDR2 YYREEE (reference sequence). The CDR3 DNA reads as TGTGCCAGCAGCTTGGTTTCAGGGGACGAGCAGTACTTC. Translated, it gives CASSLVSGDEQYF.

The CDR3 spells CASSYTTGEGYTF. In DNA, the CDR3 is TGTGCCAGCAGTTACACGACAGGGGAGGGCTACACCTTC. The chain carries TRBV6-5 and TRBJ1-2, with TRBD1 matching 8 bases. Trimming at V came to 2 bases and at J to 8 bases, leaving 4 bases not matched to a gene. The germline gives CDR1 MNHEY, CDR2 SVGAGI. This CDR3 region has 13 residues.

This clone occurred a few times. The chain employs TRBV2 and TRBJ1-5; 8 bases line up with TRBD1. The CDR3 has 17 residues. J lost 4 bases, V lost 6 bases, and 14 bases had no gene match. Per germline, CDR1 SNHLY and CDR2 FYNNEI. The CDR3 sequence: CASRMETGALINQPQHF. As DNA, the CDR3 is TGTGCCAGCAGAATGGAGACAGGGGCCCTTATTAATCAGCCCCAGCATTTT.